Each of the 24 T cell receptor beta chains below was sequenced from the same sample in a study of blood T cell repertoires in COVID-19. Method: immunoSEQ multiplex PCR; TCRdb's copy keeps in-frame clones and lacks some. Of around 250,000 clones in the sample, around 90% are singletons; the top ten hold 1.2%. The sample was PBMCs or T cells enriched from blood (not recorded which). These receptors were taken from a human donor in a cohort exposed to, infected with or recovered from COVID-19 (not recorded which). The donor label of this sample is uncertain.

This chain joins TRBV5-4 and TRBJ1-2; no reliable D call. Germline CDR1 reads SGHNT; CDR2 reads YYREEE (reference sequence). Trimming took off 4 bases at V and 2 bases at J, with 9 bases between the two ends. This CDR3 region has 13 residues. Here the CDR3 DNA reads TGTGCCAGCAGCCTGCGAGAGAACTATGGCTACACCTTC. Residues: CASSLRENYGYTF.

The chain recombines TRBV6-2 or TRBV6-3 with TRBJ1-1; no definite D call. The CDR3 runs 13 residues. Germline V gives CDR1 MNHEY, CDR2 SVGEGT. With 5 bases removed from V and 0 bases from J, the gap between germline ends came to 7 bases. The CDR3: CASSENLNTEAFF. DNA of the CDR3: TGTGCCAGCAGTGAGAATTTGAACACTGAAGCTTTCTTT.

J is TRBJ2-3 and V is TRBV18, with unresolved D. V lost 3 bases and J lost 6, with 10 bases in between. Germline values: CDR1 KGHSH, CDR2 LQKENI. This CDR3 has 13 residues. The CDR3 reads CASSPVTSDTQYF. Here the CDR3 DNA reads TGTGCCAGCTCACCGGTTACGAGCGATACGCAGTATTTT.

The CDR3: CASSATYSGNTIYF. Written as DNA, the CDR3 is TGTGCCAGCAGTGCCACTTACTCTGGAAACACCATATATTTT. The V gene is TRBV7-2, the J gene TRBJ1-3; D unclear. This CDR3 contains 14 residues. Per germline, CDR1 SGHTA and CDR2 FQGNSA. Trimming left V 6 bases short and J 0 bases short, with 9 bases between.

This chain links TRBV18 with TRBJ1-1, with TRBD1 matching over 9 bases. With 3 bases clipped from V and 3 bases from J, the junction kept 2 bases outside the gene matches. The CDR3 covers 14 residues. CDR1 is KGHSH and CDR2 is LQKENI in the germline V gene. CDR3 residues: CASSPRTGDTEAFF. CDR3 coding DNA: TGTGCCAGCTCACCCCGGACAGGGGACACTGAAGCTTTCTTT.

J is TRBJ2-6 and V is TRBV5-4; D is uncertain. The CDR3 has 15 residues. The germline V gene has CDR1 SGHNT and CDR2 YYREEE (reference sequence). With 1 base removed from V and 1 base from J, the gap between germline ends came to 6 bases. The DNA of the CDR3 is TGTGCCAGCAGCTTGTCCCAGTCTGGGGCCAACGTCCTGACTTTC. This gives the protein CASSLSQSGANVLTF. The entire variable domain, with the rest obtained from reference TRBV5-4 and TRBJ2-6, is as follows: ETGVTQSPTHLIKTRGQQVTLRCSSQSGHNTVSWYQQALGQGPQFIFQYYREEENGRGNFPPRFSGLQFPNYSSELNVNALELDDSALYLCASSLSQSGANVLTFGAGSRLTVL.

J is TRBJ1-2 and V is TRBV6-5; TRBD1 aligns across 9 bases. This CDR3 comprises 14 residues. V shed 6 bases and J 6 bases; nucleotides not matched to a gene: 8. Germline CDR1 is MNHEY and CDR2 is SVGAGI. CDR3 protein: CASRTRDRANGYTF. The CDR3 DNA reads TGTGCCAGCAGAACTCGGGACAGGGCCAATGGCTACACCTTC.

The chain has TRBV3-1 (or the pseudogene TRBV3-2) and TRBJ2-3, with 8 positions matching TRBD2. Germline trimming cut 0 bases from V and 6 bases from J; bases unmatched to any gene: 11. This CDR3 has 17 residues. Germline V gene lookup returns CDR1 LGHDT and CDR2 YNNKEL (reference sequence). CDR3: CASSQDGGGPLGDTQYF. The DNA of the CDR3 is TGTGCCAGCAGCCAAGACGGCGGGGGGCCCCTAGGGGATACGCAGTATTTT.

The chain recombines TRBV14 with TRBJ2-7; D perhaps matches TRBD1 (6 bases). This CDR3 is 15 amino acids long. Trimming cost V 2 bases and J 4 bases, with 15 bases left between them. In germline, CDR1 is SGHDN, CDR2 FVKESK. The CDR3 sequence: CASSQFFVQGYEQYF. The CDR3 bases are TGTGCCAGCAGCCAATTCTTCGTGCAGGGGTACGAGCAGTACTTC.

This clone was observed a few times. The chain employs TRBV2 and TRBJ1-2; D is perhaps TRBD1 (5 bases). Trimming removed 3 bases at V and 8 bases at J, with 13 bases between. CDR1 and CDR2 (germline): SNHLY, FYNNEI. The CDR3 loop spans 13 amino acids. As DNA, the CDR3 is TGTGCCAGCAGTGATACCAGGGAAGGGGGCTACACCTTC. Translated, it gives CASSDTREGGYTF.

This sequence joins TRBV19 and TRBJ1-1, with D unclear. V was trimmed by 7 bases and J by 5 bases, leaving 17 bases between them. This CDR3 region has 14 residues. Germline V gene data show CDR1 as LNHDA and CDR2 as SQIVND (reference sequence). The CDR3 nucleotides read TGTGCCAGTAAGTCGGAGGGAAGAAGGACTGAAGCTTTCTTT. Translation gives CASKSEGRRTEAFF.

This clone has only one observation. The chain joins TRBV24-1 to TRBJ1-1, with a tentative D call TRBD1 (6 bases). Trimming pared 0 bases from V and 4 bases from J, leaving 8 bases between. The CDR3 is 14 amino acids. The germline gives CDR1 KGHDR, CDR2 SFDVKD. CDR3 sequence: CATSDLRGGTEAFF. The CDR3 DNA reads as TGTGCCACCAGTGATTTGCGAGGGGGCACTGAAGCTTTCTTT.

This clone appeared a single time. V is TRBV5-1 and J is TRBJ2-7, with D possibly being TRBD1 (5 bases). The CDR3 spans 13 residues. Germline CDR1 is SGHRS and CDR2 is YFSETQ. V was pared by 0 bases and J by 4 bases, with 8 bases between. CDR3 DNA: TGCGCCAGCAGCTTGGTAGCAGGGTACGAGCAGTACTTC. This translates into CASSLVAGYEQYF.

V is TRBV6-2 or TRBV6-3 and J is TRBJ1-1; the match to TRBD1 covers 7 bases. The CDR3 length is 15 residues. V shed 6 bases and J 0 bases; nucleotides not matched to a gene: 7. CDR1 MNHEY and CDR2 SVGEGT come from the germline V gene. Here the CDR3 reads CASSPFDRVNTEAFF. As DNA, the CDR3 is TGTGCCAGCAGCCCTTTCGACAGGGTGAACACTGAAGCTTTCTTT.

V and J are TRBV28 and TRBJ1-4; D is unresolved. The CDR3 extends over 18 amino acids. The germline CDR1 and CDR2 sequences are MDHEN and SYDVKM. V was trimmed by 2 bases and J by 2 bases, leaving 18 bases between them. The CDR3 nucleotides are TGTGCCAGCAGTTTACCCCGACCCCCACGGAGTACTAATGAAAAACTGTTTTTT. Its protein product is CASSLPRPPRSTNEKLFF.

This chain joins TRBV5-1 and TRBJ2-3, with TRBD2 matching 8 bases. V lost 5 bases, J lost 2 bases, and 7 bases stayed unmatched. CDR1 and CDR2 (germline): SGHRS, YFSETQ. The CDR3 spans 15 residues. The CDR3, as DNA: TGCGCCAGCAGAAGTAGCGGGACCACCACAGATACGCAGTATTTT. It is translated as CASRSSGTTTDTQYF.

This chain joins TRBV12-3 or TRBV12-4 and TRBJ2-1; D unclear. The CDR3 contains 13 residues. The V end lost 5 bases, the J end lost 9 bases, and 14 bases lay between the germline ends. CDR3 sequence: CASSTALTGEQFF. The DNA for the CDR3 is TGTGCCAGCAGTACTGCCTTGACGGGTGAGCAGTTCTTC.

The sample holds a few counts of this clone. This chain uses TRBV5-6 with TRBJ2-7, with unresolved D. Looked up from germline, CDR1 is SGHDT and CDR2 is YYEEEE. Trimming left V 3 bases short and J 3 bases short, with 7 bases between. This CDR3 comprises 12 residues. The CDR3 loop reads CASSWAVYEQYF. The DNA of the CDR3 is TGTGCCAGCAGCTGGGCAGTCTACGAGCAGTACTTC.

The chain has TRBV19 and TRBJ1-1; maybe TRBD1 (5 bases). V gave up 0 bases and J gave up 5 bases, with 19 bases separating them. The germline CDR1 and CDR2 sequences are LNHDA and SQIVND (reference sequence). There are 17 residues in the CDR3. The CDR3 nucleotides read TGTGCCAGTAGTATAGAGACAGCCCATTTTCCTTATACTGAAGCTTTCTTT. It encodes CASSIETAHFPYTEAFF.

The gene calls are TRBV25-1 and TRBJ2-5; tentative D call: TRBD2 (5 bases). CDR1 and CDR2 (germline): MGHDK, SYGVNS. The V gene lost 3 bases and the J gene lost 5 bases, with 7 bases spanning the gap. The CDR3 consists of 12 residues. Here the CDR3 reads CASSDGGETQYF. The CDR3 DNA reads TGTGCCAGCAGTGACGGCGGGGAGACCCAGTACTTC.

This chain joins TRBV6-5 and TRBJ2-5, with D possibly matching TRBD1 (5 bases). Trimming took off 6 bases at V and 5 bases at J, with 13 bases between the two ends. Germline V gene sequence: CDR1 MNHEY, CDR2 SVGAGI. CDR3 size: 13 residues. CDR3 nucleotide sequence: TGTGCCAGCAGCCCCCCACCAGGGGAGACCCAGTACTTC. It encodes CASSPPPGETQYF.

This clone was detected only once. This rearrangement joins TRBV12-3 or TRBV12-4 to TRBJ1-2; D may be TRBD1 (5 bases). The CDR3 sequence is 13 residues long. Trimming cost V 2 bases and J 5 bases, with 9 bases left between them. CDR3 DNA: TGTGCCAGCAGTTTAAACAGGTCTTATGGCTACACCTTC. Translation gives CASSLNRSYGYTF.

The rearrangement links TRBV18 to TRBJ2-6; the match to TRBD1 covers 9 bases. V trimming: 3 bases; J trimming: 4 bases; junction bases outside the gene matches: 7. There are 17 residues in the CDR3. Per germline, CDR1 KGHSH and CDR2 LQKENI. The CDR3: CASSPRQGELGANVLTF. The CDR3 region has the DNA TGTGCCAGCTCACCTAGACAGGGGGAATTGGGGGCCAACGTCCTGACTTTC.

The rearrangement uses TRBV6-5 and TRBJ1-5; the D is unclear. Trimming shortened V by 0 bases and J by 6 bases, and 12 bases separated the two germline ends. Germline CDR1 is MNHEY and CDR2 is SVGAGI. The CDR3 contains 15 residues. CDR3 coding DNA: TGTGCCAGCAGTTACTCGTTCGGTCACGGTCAGCCCCAGCATTTT. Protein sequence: CASSYSFGHGQPQHF.